This TCR beta chain was obtained from a study of shared clonotypes between healthy human individuals (dated by TCRdb to the early 2020s). Notes on the research overall: The cohort comprised a couple of women and three men aged 18 to 49 years. For each donor, CD4 naive and CD4 memory were each given three plates, CD8 naive was given two plates, and CD8 memory was given one plate. Blood TCR repertoires of roughly five healthy adults were deeply sequenced to estimate repertoire size and the extent of clonotype sharing between individuals. To increase sequencing depth and limit assay-specific biases, different laboratories used diverse techniques to prepare libraries and sequence TCR repertoires. Per donor, leukapheresis produced somewhere between about 0.8 and 9 billion PBMCs.

Ends trimmed: V by 3 bases, J by 2 bases; bases unmatched to a gene: 2. The CDR3 spans 14 residues, from the cysteine through the phenylalanine. Only CDR3 DNA remains: 42 bases, in frame from the first base. The CDR1 and CDR2 encoded by the germline V gene are SGHTA and FQGNSA. CD8 naive samples were CD45RO-negative cells positively selected for CCR7, giving a CD45RA+CCR7+ population that excluded TemRA cells. The donors were healthy, HIV-negative adults with no recently reported acute infections or vaccinations. Only Caucasian adults living in Nashville, Tennessee, USA were represented among the donors. Blood was collected by leukapheresis, and PBMCs were isolated by Ficoll-Histopaque density gradient centrifugation and then cryopreserved in liquid nitrogen vapor phase. Analytical flow cytometry was used to check the purity and quantity of each magnetically sorted T cell population. Genomic DNA was isolated from each sorted fraction and quantified by UV absorbance on a Nanodrop 2000c.

What the study reported, not specific to this receptor: Pairwise subsampling led to the expectation that sequencing depth would affect the degree of clonotype sharing among donors. When a handful of donors were compared, the shared fraction of clonotypes was about 5.4% for naive CD4, 3.5% for naive CD8, 2.3% for memory CD4, and 0.4% for memory CD8. The genetic and exposure-history diversity represented was limited by the small number of donors. Larger estimated clonotype richness was generally found for naive subsets than for memory subsets. Sampling was restricted to blood, and TCR repertoires in tissues likely differ from the TCR repertoires found in blood. Incomplete sequencing was indicated by rarefaction of sorted-subset datasets, despite the large sequencing depth. Higher generation probabilities were observed for clonotypes shared by all four sorted-subset donors than for non-shared clonotypes.

In this sample, this clone turned up once. Its antigen specificity is not known. Per-base quality was not reported, and no clone a single base away is much larger than it. Using the deep immunoSEQ assay, multiplex PCR amplified TCR CDR3 regions from genomic DNA. Extracted genomic DNA from each cell subset was distributed evenly across all wells of several immunoSEQ 96-well plates, and each plate was treated as a replicate. For sorted subsets, about 210 ng of genomic DNA, equivalent to 25,000 to 35,000 T cell genomes, went into each replicate PCR. Purified libraries were measured with a Qubit 3.0 fluorometer, size-checked on a Bioanalyzer 2100, and measured again with the KAPA Library Quantification kit. A separate single-read 150-cycle Illumina NextSeq 550 flow cell was used to sequence each immunoSEQ 96-well plate. Regarding the original processing steps: Because only junctional sequences without quality scores were contained in the immunoSEQ output, filtering matching that applied to full-length reads could not be performed. To assign V/J genes and CDR3, sequences were annotated against IMGT germline references using PyIR, a Python wrapper for IgBLAST v1.9. Reads were filtered out if the reads had weak V/J assignments (E-value above 1e-6), no CDR3, stop codons, out-of-frame junctions, or ambiguous translated residues. V3J clonotypes were defined as sequences sharing an identical inferred V gene, J gene, and CDR3 amino acid sequence. Percentage overlap between repertoires was computed as shared unique clonotypes divided by the size of the smaller repertoire. RTK rarefaction, the Chao1 estimator, and Recon v2.1 estimates of unobserved clonotypes were used to assess repertoire richness. For all TCRbeta clonotypes obtained by the gDNA method from several donors, generation probabilities were computed with OLGA. The immuneACCESS repertoire file appears here via TCRdb, limited to in-frame rearrangements. These files lack a portion of the clones; in checked studies, under half of the deficit traces to unresolved V genes, and the cause of the others is not known. V and J calls and clone size are copied from that table; D and trimming were computed from the DNA. The sample records about 580,000 clones, roughly 98% of which are singletons. Around 0.3% of the sample is taken by the ten largest.

The V and J genes are TRBV7-2 and TRBJ2-7, and 9 junction bases match TRBD2. The specimen was naive CD8+ T cells sorted from blood. This sample's cell subset or site label indicates: CD45RA+CCR7+. This receptor was taken from a man aged 25 to 40 in good health. Here the CDR3 is given as CASSFSSGAYEQYF. The DNA sequence follows: TGTGCCAGCAGCTTCTCTAGCGGGGCCTACGAGCAGTACTTC. Where the CDR3 stops, the reference TRBV7-2 and TRBJ2-7 genes take over; the full variable domain is GAGVSQSPSNKVTEKGKDVELRCDPISGHTALYWYRQSLGQGLEFLIYFQGNSAPDKSGLPSDRFSAERTGGSVSTLTIQRTQQEDSAVYLCASSFSSGAYEQYFGPGTRLTVT.